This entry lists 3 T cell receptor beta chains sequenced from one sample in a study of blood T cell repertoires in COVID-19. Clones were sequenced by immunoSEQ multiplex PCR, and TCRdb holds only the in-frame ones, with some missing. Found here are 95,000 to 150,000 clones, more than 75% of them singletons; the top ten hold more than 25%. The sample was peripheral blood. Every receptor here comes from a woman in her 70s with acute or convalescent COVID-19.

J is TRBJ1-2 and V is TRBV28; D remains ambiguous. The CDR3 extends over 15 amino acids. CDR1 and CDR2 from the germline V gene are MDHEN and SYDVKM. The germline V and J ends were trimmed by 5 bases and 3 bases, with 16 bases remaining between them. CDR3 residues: CASSTINQRDYGYTF. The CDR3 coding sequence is TGTGCCAGCAGTACGATCAACCAGAGGGACTATGGCTACACCTTC.

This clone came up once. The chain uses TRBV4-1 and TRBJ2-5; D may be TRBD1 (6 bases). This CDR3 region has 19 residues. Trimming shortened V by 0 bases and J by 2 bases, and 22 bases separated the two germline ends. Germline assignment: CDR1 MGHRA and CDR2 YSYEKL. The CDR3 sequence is CASSQDPPRGQIPQETQYF. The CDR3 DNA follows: TGCGCCAGCAGCCAAGATCCCCCCAGAGGACAGATTCCTCAAGAGACCCAGTACTTC.

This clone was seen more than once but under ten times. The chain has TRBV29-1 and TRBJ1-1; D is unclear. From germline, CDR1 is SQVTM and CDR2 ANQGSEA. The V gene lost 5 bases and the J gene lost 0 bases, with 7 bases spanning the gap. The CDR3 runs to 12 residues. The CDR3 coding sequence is TGCAGCGTTTTTCACATGAACACTGAAGCTTTCTTT. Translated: CSVFHMNTEAFF.